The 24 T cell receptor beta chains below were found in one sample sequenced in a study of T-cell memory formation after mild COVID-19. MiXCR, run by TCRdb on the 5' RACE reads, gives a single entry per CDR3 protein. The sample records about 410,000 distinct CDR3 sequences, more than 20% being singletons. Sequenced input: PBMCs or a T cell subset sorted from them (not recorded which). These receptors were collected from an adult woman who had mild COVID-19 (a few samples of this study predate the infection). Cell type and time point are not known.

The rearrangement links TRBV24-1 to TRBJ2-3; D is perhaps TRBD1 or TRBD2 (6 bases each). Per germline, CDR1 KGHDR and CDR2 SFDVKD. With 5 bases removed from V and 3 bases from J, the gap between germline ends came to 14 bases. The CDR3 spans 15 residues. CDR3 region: CATSGGARMTDTQYF. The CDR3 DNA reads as TGTGCCACCAGTGGGGGGGCGCGGATGACAGATACGCAGTATTTT.

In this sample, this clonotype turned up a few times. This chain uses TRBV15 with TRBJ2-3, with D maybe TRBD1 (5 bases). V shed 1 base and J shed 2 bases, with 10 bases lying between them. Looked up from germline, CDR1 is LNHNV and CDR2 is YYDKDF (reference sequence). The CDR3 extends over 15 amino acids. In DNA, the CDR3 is TGTGCCACCAGCAGAGCCCAGGGCTACACAGATACGCAGTATTTT. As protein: CATSRAQGYTDTQYF.

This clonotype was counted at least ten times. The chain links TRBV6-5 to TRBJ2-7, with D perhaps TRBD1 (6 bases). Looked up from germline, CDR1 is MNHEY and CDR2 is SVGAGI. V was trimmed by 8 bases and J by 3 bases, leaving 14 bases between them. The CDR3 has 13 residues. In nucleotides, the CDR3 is TGTGCCAGCTTCCGGGGCAGGGGCTACGAGCAGTACTTC. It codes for CASFRGRGYEQYF.

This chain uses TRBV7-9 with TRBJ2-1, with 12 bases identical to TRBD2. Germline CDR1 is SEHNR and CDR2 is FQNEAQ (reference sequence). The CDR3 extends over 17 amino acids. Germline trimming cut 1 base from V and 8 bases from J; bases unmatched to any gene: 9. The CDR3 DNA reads TGTGCCAGCAGCTTAGTGCTTAGGACTAGCGGGACTCATGAGCAGTTCTTC. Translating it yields CASSLVLRTSGTHEQFF.

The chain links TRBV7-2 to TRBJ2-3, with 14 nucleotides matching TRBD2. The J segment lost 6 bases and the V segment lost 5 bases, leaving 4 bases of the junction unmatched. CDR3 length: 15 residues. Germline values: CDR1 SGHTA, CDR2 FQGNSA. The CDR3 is CASSPGLAGEDTQYF. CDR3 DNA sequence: TGTGCCAGCAGCCCGGGACTAGCGGGAGAGGATACGCAGTATTTT.

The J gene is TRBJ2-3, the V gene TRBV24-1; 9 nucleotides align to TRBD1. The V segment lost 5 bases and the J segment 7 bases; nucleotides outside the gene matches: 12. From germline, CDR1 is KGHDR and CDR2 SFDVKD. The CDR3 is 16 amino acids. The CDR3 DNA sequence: TGTGCCACCAGTGTAAATACAGGGGGCGAGAGAAATACGCAGTATTTT. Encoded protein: CATSVNTGGERNTQYF.

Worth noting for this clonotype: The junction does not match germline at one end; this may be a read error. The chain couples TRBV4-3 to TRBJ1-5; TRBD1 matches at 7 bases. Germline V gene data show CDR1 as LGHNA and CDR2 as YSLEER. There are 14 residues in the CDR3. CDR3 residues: CASSQDRRNQPQHF. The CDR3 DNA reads TGTGCCAGCAGCCAGGACAGGAGAAATCAGCCCCAGCATTTT.

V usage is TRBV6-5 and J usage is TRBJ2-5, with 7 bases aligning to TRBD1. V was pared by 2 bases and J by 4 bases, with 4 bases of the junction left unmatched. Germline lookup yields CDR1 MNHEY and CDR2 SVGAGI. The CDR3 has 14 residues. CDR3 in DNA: TGTGCCAGCAGTTACACAGGGGCAGTAGAGACCCAGTACTTC. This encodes CASSYTGAVETQYF.

The CDR3 DNA sequence: TGCGCCAGCAGCTTGGAGGGGGCAGTCTACACCGTTGAAGCTTTCTTT. As protein: CASSLEGAVYTVEAFF. The V call is TRBV5-1, the J call TRBJ1-1; 7 nucleotides match TRBD1. This CDR3 contains 16 residues. V was pared by 0 bases and J by 7 bases, with 12 bases of the junction left unmatched. Germline CDR1 SGHRS, CDR2 YFSETQ.

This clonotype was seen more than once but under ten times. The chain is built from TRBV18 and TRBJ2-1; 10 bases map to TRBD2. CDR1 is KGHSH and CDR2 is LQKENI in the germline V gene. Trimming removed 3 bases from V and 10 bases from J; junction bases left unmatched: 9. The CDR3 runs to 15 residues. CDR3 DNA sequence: TGTGCCAGCTCACCCCCCGGAGCGGGGGGGCACGAGCAGTTCTTC. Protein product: CASSPPGAGGHEQFF.

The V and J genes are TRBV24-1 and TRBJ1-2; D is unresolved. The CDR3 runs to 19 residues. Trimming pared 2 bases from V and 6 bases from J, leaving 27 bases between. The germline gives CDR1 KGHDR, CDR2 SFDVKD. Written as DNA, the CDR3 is TGTGCCACCAGTGATTCGACGGACCGCAGAGCGCGGAGCTTCGATGGCTACACCTTC. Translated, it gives CATSDSTDRRARSFDGYTF.

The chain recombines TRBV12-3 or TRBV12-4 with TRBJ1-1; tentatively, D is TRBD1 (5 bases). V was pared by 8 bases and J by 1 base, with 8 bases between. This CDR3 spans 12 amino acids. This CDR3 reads CASQRGNTEAFF. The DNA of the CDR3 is TGTGCCAGCCAGAGGGGGAACACTGAAGCTTTCTTT.

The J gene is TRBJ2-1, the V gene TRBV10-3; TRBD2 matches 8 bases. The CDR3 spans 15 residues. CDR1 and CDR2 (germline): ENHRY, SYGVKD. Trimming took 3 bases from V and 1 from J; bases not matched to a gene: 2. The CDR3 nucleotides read TGTGCCATCAGTGATAGCGGGGAATCCTACAATGAGCAGTTCTTC. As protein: CAISDSGESYNEQFF.

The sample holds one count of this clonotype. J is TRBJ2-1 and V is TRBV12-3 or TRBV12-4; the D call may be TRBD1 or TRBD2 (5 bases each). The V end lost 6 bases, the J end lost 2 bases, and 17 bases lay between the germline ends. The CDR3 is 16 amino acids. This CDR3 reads CASRVDKGEPYNEQFF. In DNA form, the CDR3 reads TGTGCCAGCAGAGTCGACAAAGGGGAGCCCTACAATGAGCAGTTCTTC.

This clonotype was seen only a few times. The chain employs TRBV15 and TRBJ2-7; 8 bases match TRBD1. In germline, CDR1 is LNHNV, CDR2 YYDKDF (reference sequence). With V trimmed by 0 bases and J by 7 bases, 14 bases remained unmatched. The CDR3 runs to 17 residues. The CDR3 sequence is CATSRDGGQGSLGEQYF. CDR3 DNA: TGTGCCACCAGCAGAGACGGAGGACAGGGCAGCCTTGGGGAGCAGTACTTC.

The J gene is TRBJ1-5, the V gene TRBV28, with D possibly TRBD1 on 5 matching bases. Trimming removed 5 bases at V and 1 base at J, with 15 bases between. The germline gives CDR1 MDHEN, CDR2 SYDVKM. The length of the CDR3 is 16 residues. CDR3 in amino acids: CASSPGGGGSNQPQHF. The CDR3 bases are TGTGCCAGCAGTCCCGGGGGGGGTGGGAGCAATCAGCCCCAGCATTTT. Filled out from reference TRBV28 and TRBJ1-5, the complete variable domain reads DVKVTQSSRYLVKRTGEKVFLECVQDMDHENMFWYRQDPGLGLRLIYFSYDVKMKEKGDIPEGYSVSREKKERFSLILESASTNQTSMYLCASSPGGGGSNQPQHFGDGTRLSIL.

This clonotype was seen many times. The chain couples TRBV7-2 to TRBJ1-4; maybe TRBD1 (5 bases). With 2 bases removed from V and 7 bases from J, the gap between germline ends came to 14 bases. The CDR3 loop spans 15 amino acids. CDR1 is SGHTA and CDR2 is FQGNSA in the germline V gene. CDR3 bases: TGTGCCAGCAGCTTAAGCCCGGACACTGGTGAAAAACTGTTTTTT. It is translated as CASSLSPDTGEKLFF.

The CDR3 sequence: CASSSRPGEETQYF. The CDR3 DNA follows: TGCGCCAGCAGCTCGAGGCCGGGGGAAGAGACCCAGTACTTC. This chain links TRBV5-1 with TRBJ2-5, with a possible D match to TRBD2 (6 bases). The CDR3 runs to 14 residues. Germline V gene data show CDR1 as SGHRS and CDR2 as YFSETQ. The V end lost 3 bases, the J end lost 3 bases, and 12 bases lay between the germline ends.

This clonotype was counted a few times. The CDR3 here is CATSRYREETQYF. The CDR3 bases are TGTGCCACCAGCAGATACAGGGAAGAGACCCAGTACTTC. J is TRBJ2-5 and V is TRBV15; D is possibly TRBD1 (6 bases). This CDR3 is built from 13 residues. Germline CDR1 is LNHNV and CDR2 is YYDKDF (reference sequence). V was shortened by 2 bases and J by 3 bases, with 7 bases between the two germline ends. The full variable domain, in which reference TRBV15 and TRBJ2-5 provide the parts outside the CDR3, is DAMVIQNPRYQVTQFGKPVTLSCSQTLNHNVMYWYQQKSSQAPKLLFHYYDKDFNNEADTPDNFQSRRPNTSFCFLDIRSPGLGDTAMYLCATSRYREETQYFGPGTRLLVL.

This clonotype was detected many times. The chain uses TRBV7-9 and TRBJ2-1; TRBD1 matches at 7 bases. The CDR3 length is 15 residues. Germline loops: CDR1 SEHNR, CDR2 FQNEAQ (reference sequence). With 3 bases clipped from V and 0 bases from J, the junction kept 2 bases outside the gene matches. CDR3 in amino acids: CASSFRDSSYNEQFF. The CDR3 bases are TGTGCCAGCAGCTTCCGGGACAGCTCCTACAATGAGCAGTTCTTC.

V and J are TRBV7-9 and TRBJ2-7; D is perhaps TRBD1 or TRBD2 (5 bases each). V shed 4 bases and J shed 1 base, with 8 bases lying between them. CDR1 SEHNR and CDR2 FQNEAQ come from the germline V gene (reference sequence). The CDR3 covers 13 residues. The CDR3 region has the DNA TGTGCCAGCAGCTGGGGACCTTCCTACGAGCAGTACTTC. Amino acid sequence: CASSWGPSYEQYF.

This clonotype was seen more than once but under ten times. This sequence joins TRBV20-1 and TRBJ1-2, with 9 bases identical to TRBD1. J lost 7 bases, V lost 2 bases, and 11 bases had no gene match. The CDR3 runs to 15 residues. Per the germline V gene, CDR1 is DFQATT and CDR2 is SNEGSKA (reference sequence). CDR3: CSARPTRDRVSGYTF. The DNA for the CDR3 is TGCAGTGCTAGACCCACCCGGGACAGGGTTAGTGGCTACACCTTC.

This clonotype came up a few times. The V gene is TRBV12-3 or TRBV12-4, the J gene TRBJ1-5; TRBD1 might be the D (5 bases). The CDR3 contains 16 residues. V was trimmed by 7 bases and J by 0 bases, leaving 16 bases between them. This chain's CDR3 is CASIPDGANSNQPQHF. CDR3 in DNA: TGTGCCAGCATCCCAGACGGGGCAAATAGCAATCAGCCCCAGCATTTT.

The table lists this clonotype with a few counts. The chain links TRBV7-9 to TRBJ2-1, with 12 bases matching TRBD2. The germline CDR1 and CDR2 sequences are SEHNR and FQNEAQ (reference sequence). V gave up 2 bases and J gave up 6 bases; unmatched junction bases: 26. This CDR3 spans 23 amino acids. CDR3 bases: TGTGCCAGCAGCTTAAGATCCACCGTTAGACTAGCGGGAGTACACCGACCAAGCAATGAGCAGTTCTTC. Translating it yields CASSLRSTVRLAGVHRPSNEQFF.